Sequencing of this TCR beta chain was carried out in a study of blood T cells in healthy people across ages. Whole-study findings and limits: For the donors, CMV status was unknown and possibly confounded expanded clonotype changes.

Every participating donor contributed about 10 milliliters of peripheral blood through a draw. The ends were cut back, 0 bases at V and 5 bases at J, with 14 bases in the middle. CDR3 length equals 15 residues. Germline V CDR1 and CDR2: SGDLS, YYNGEE. In regard to this clonotype: The antigen remains unidentified.

A J-beta primer mix and a sample-barcoded 5' primer were used in a second PCR of about 7 to 12 cycles. TCRdb processed the 5' RACE reads anew with MiXCR; each CDR3 protein has one entry. Counted here are approximately 2,000,000 distinct CDR3 sequences, 39% occurring once; the ten biggest clones make up around 23%. The chain uses TRBV9 and TRBJ1-2, with D perhaps TRBD1 (6 bases). The sequence was collected from a human donor in good health. The sequenced sample was blood. The CDR3 here is CASSVAKQGHYGYTF. CDR3 DNA sequence: TGTGCCAGCAGCGTAGCCAAACAGGGACATTATGGCTACACCTTC.